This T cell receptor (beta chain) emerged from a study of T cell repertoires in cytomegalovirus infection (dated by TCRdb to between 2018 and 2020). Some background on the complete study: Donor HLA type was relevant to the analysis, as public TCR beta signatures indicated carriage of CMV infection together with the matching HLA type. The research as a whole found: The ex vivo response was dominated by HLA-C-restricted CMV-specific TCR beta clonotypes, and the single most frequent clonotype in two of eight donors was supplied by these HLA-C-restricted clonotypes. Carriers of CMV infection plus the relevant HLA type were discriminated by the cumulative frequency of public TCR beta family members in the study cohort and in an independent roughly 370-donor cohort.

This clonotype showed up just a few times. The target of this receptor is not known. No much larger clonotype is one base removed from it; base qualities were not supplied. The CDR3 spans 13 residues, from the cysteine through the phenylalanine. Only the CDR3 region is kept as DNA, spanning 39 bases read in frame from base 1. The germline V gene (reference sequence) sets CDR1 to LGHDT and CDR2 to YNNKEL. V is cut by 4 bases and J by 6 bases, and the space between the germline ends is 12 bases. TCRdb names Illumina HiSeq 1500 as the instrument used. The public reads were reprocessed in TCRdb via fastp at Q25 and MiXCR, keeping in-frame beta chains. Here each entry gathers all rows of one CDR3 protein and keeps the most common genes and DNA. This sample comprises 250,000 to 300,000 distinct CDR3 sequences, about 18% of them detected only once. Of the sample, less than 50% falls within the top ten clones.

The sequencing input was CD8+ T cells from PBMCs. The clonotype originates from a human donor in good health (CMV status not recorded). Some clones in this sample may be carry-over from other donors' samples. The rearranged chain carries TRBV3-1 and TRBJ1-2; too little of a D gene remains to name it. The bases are TGTGCCAGCAGCCCAAGCTTAGGGAATGGCTACACCTTC. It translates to CASSPSLGNGYTF.